This T cell receptor (beta chain) was documented in a study of blood T cell repertoires in COVID-19. As for the study in general: Samples of COVID-19 (acute and convalescent) were obtained from the United States, Italy and Spain.

Seattle participants joined during active infection and were tracked over time. Original analysis: Nucleated cell counts were estimated from reference gene primer amplification. Here immunoSEQ multiplex PCR was the method, and the copy in TCRdb shows in-frame clones only, minus some. The DNA gave D and trimming, while V, J and clone size come from that table. The sample lists nearly 95,000 clones, approximately 74% seen once, with less than 5% in the top ten. The clonotype was recovered from a man aged 70-80 years with COVID-19, enrolled during active disease. The sample was peripheral blood.

CDR3 nucleotide sequence: TGTGCCAGCAGCAGGGGAGGGGCTAATCAGCCCCAGCATTTT. Protein product: CASSRGGANQPQHF. The chain joins TRBV5-6 to TRBJ1-5, with D possibly TRBD1 on 5 matching bases. The CDR3 has 14 residues. Germline V lookup: CDR1 SGHDT, CDR2 YYEEEE. V shed 4 bases and J shed 4 bases, with 12 bases lying between them.